This T cell receptor beta chain came from a study of blood T cells in healthy people across ages. Combining a sample-barcoded 5' primer with a J-beta primer mix, a second PCR ran for about 6 to 11 cycles. One entry per CDR3 protein results from TCRdb running MiXCR on the 5' RACE reads. The table records about 800,000 distinct CDR3 sequences, about 42% of them present only once. Germline V gene sequence: CDR1 SGHTA, CDR2 FQGNSA. V lost 4 bases and J lost 1, with 15 bases in between. The CDR3 sequence is 16 residues long. The specimen was blood. This sequence was found in a man of 80 years or more in good health. The chain recombines TRBV7-2 with TRBJ2-3; D unclear. CDR3 DNA: TGTGCCAGCAGCTACCGTCACGGACGCGGCACAGATACGCAGTATTTT. Translation: CASSYRHGRGTDTQYF.